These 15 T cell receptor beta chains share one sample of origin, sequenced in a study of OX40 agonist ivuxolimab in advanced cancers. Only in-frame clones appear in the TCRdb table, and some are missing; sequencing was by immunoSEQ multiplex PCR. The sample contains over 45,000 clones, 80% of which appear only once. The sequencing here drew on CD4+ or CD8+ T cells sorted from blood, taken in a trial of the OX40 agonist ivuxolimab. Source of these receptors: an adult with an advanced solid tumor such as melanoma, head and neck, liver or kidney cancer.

The CDR3 reads CASSARTGWGEQFF. Here the CDR3 DNA reads TGTGCCAGCAGCGCCCGGACAGGTTGGGGCGAGCAGTTCTTC. J is TRBJ2-1 and V is TRBV11-2; 7 bases map to TRBD1. V was clipped by 5 bases and J by 10 bases; unmatched bases: 11. This CDR3 region has 14 residues. The V gene's germline CDR1 is SGHAT and CDR2 FQNNGV.

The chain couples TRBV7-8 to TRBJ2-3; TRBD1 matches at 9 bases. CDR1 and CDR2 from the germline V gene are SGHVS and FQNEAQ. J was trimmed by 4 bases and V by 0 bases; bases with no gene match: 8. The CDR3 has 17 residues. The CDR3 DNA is TGTGCCAGCAGCTTAGCGGGACAGGGAATTTTCCCAGATACGCAGTATTTT. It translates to CASSLAGQGIFPDTQYF.

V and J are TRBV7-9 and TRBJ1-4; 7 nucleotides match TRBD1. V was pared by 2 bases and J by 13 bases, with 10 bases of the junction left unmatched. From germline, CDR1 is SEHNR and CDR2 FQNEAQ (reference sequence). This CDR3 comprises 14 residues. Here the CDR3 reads CASSLQGQESSLFF. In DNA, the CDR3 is TGTGCCAGCAGCTTACAAGGACAGGAGAGCTCACTGTTTTTT.

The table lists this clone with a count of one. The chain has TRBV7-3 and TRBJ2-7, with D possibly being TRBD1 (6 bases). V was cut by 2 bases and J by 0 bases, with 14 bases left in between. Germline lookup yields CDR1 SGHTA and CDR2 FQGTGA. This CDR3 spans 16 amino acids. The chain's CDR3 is CASSLGARGSSYEQYF. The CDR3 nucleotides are TGTGCCAGCAGCTTAGGGGCGAGGGGGAGCTCCTACGAGCAGTACTTC.

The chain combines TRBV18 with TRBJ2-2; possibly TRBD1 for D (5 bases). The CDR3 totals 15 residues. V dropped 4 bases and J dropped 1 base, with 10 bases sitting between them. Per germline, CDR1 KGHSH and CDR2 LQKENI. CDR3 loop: CASSLRARNTGELFF. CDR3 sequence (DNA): TGTGCCAGCTCACTCAGGGCCCGGAACACCGGGGAGCTGTTTTTT.

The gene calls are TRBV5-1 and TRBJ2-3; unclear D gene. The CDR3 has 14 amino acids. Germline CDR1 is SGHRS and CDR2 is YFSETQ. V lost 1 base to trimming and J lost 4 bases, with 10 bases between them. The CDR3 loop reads CASSLSGRADTQYF. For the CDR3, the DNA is TGCGCCAGCAGCTTGAGTGGCCGGGCAGATACGCAGTATTTT.

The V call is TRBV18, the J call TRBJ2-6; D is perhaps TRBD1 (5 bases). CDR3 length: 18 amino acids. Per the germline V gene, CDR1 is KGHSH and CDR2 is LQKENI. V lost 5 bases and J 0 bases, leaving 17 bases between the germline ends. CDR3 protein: CASSTRVQGNSGANVLTF. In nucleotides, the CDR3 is TGTGCCAGCTCAACCAGAGTGCAGGGAAACTCTGGGGCCAACGTCCTGACTTTC.

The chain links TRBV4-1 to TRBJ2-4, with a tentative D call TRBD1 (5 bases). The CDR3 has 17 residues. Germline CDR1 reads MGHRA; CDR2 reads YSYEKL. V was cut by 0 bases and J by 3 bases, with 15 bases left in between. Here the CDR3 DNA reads TGCGCCAGCAGCCAAGAAGGGGCAGGGCGGAACAAAAACATTCAGTACTTC. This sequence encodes CASSQEGAGRNKNIQYF.

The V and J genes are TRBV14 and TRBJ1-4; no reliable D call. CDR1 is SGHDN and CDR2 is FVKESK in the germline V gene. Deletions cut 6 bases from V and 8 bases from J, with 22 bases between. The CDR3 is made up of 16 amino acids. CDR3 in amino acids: CASSPVGGNLREKLFF. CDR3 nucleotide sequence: TGTGCCAGCAGTCCAGTAGGAGGTAACCTCAGGGAAAAACTGTTTTTT.

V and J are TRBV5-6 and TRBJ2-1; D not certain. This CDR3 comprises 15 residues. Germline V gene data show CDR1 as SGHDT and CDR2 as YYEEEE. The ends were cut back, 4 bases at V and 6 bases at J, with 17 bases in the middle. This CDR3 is CASSHRPPWVNEQFF. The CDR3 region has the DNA TGTGCCAGCAGCCACAGACCCCCCTGGGTCAATGAGCAGTTCTTC.

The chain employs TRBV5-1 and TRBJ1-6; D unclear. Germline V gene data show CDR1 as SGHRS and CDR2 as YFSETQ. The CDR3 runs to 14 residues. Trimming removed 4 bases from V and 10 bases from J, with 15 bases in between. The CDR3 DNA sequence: TGCGCCAGCAGCCAGACCCCAAGCTACTCACCCCTCCACTTT. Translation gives CASSQTPSYSPLHF.

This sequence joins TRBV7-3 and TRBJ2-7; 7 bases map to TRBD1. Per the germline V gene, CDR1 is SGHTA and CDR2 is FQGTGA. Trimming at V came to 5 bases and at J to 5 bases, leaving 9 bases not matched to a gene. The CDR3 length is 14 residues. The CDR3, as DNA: TGTGCCAGCAGCCTCCGGACAGGTCCCCACGAGCAGTACTTC. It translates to CASSLRTGPHEQYF. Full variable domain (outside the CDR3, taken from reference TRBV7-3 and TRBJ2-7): GAGVSQTPSNKVTEKGKYVELRCDPISGHTALYWYRQSLGQGPEFLIYFQGTGAADDSGLPNDRFFAVRPEGSVSTLKIQRTERGDSAVYLCASSLRTGPHEQYFGPGTRLTVT.

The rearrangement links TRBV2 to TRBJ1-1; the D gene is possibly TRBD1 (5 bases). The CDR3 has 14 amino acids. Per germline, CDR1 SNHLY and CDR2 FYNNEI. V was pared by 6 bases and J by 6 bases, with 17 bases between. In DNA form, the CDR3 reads TGTGCCAGCAGAGTAGCAGAAGGGGTTCCTGAAGCTTTCTTT. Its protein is CASRVAEGVPEAFF.

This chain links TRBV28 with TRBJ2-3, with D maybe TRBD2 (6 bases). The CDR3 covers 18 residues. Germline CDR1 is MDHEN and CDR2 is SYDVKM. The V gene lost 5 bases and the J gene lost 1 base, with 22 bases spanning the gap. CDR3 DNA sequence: TGTGCCAGCAGTCCCGCGGCGGGAAGAGGCGGGGGCACAGATACGCAGTATTTT. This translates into CASSPAAGRGGGTDTQYF.

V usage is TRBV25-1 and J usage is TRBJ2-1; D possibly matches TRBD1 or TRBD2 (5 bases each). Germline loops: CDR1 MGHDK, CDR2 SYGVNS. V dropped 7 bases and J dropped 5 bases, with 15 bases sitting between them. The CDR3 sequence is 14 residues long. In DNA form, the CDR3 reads TGTGCCAGCACGTGGAAGGGGAGAGACAATGAGCAGTTCTTC. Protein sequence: CASTWKGRDNEQFF.